Detailed here is one T cell receptor (beta chain). Antigen specificity is unknown. It may be a read error: a sequence one base away is much more abundant. This record comes from a study of T cells in Graves' hyperthyroidism and ophthalmopathy. Study-level findings and limits: A model of 13 V-J features distinguished ophthalmopathy from stable hyperthyroidism.

Regions amplified from RNA transcripts were the TCR beta CDR3 regions. First-round RT-PCR of the TCR CDR3 relied on the HTBI primer set. TCRdb independently ran MiXCR on the multiplex PCR reads; one entry per CDR3 protein. Seen here are under 700,000 distinct CDR3 sequences, about half observed once, and the top ten hold 8% to 8.5%. Orbital computed tomography, thyroid ultrasound, serum thyroxine and TRAb, and clinical symptoms together informed the diagnoses. Sequencing was done on a sample of peripheral blood or thyroid tissue (not recorded which). This TCR derives from a woman aged 18-29 years with Graves' hyperthyroidism.

CDR3 in amino acids: CASSRGDQGTQYF. CDR3 coding DNA: TGTGCCAGCAGCCGGGGGGACCAAGGGACCCAGTACTTC. The chain recombines TRBV7-9 with TRBJ2-5; 7 nucleotides match TRBD2. CDR1 is SEHNR, CDR2 FQNEAQ, per germline (reference sequence). The CDR3 length is 13 residues.